One and the same sample provided the 15 T cell receptor beta chains below, sequenced in a study of response to subunit inactivated influenza vaccine. TCRdb passed the RT-PCR reads through MiXCR, listing each CDR3 protein once. The top ten hold approximately 14% of the sample, which has approximately 530,000 distinct CDR3 sequences, roughly 7.6% seen once. The sequencing used PBMCs from blood, collected around 25 months after vaccination. The receptor source for this set is a man between 45 and 75 years old who received an inactivated influenza vaccine.

This clonotype was seen repeatedly, ten times or more. The chain links TRBV7-2 to TRBJ2-3; D may match TRBD1 or TRBD2 (5 bases each). Germline loops: CDR1 SGHTA, CDR2 FQGNSA. The V and J ends lost 5 bases and 0 bases respectively, with 9 bases between them. CDR3 length equals 14 residues. The CDR3 spells CASSQGRSTDTQYF. CDR3 bases: TGTGCCAGCAGCCAGGGACGGAGCACAGATACGCAGTATTTT.

At least ten counts were recorded for this clonotype. This sequence joins TRBV12-3 or TRBV12-4 and TRBJ1-2; possible D gene TRBD1, 6 bases. Between the trimmed V and J ends, which lost 5 bases and 7 bases, there was a span of 17 bases. This CDR3 spans 14 amino acids. Written as DNA, the CDR3 is TGTGCCAGCAGTCATGCAGGGGCGATGTCTGGCTACACCTTC. It is translated as CASSHAGAMSGYTF.

The chain is built from TRBV2 and TRBJ2-1; no clear D gene. Trimming removed 6 bases at V and 8 bases at J, with 11 bases between. The CDR3 length is 12 residues. Germline V CDR1 and CDR2: SNHLY, FYNNEI. CDR3 coding DNA: TGTGCCAGCAGGGTCAATAGGTATGAGCAGTTCTTC. Its translation is CASRVNRYEQFF.

This clonotype showed up just a few times. This chain links TRBV11-2 with TRBJ2-3, with D perhaps TRBD1 (6 bases). Trimming left V 5 bases short and J 4 bases short, with 13 bases between. Germline assignment: CDR1 SGHAT and CDR2 FQNNGV. The CDR3 runs 14 residues. The DNA of the CDR3 is TGTGCCAGCAGCACCGACAGGATGGCAGATACGCAGTATTTT. Its translation is CASSTDRMADTQYF.

This clonotype was observed a handful of times. The chain employs TRBV5-6 and TRBJ1-3; D is unclear. Trimming cost V 1 base and J 0 bases, with 17 bases left between them. The CDR3 spans 18 residues. Per germline, CDR1 SGHDT and CDR2 YYEEEE. CDR3 bases: TGTGCCAGCAGCTTGCTGGCCGGGCGGGGAGCCTCTGGAAACACCATATATTTT. It codes for CASSLLAGRGASGNTIYF.

This clonotype occurred many times. The chain uses TRBV15 and TRBJ2-3; possibly TRBD1 or TRBD2 for D (6 bases each). The germline gives CDR1 LNHNV, CDR2 YYDKDF (reference sequence). The CDR3 loop spans 15 amino acids. Trimming shortened V by 0 bases and J by 1 base, and 8 bases separated the two germline ends. CDR3 in amino acids: CATSREGGRTDTQYF. CDR3 nucleotides: TGTGCCACCAGCAGAGAAGGGGGGCGCACAGATACGCAGTATTTT.

This clonotype was counted at least ten times. The CDR3 loop reads CASSNPQGYIQYF. The CDR3 DNA reads as TGTGCCAGCAGTAACCCGCAGGGTTACATTCAGTACTTC. The chain combines TRBV28 with TRBJ2-4, with D possibly matching TRBD1 (5 bases). V lost 5 bases and J 8 bases, leaving 13 bases between the germline ends. The germline CDR1 and CDR2 sequences are MDHEN and SYDVKM. The CDR3 extends over 13 amino acids.

This clonotype turned up a few times. This sequence joins TRBV4-1 and TRBJ1-2; 7 bases agree with TRBD1. The length of the CDR3 is 14 residues. The V segment lost 2 bases and the J segment 3 bases; nucleotides outside the gene matches: 3. The germline V gene has CDR1 MGHRA and CDR2 YSYEKL. The CDR3 protein is CASSQQQGDYGYTF. As DNA, the CDR3 is TGCGCCAGCAGCCAACAGCAGGGGGACTATGGCTACACCTTC.

This clonotype was counted many times. V usage is TRBV19 and J usage is TRBJ2-1; 13 bases are a match to TRBD2. CDR3 size: 19 residues. Germline loops: CDR1 LNHDA, CDR2 SQIVND (reference sequence). Trimming cost V 4 bases and J 7 bases; bases outside gene matches: 16. CDR3: CASSKRGPGLAGVLNEQFF. CDR3 DNA: TGTGCCAGTAGTAAACGGGGACCCGGACTAGCGGGAGTTTTAAATGAGCAGTTCTTC.

This clonotype was seen a few times. This chain links TRBV10-2 with TRBJ2-5, with unresolved D. Deletions cut 1 base from V and 6 bases from J, with 18 bases between. This CDR3 is built from 16 residues. Germline CDR1 and CDR2: WSHSY and SAAADI. CDR3 DNA: TGCGCCAGCAGTGAGTTGGGCGTTAGCCCCGGCAAGACCCAGTACTTC. Translation gives CASSELGVSPGKTQYF.

This clonotype was seen a few times. The V call is TRBV10-2, the J call TRBJ2-7; D might be TRBD1 (6 bases). This CDR3 spans 18 amino acids. Trimming cost V 3 bases and J 0 bases, with 21 bases left between them. Germline V gene sequence: CDR1 WSHSY, CDR2 SAAADI. CDR3 nucleotides: TGCGCCAGCAGTGACTTCCTTGGACAGACCAGAAACTCCTACGAGCAGTACTTC. It specifies CASSDFLGQTRNSYEQYF.

V usage is TRBV10-3 and J usage is TRBJ1-5; D may be TRBD1 (6 bases). The V end was cut by 2 bases, the J end by 6 bases, with 11 bases between. The CDR3 is 14 amino acids. Looked up from germline, CDR1 is ENHRY and CDR2 is SYGVKD. CDR3 amino acids: CAISETGSGQPQHF. The CDR3 DNA sequence: TGTGCCATCAGTGAGACAGGGTCCGGTCAGCCCCAGCATTTT.

This clonotype occurred a few times. The genes are TRBV12-3 or TRBV12-4 and TRBJ1-5, with unresolved D. V was cut by 7 bases and J by 5 bases, with 12 bases left in between. The CDR3 is 13 residues long. CDR3 nucleotide sequence: TGTGCCAGCAAAGGATCGCTCGATCAGCCCCAGCATTTT. Translated: CASKGSLDQPQHF.

This clonotype has a count of ten or more. The V gene is TRBV20-1, the J gene TRBJ2-7, with TRBD2 as a possible D gene (5 bases). This CDR3 spans 13 amino acids. V was cut by 5 bases and J by 0 bases, with 11 bases left in between. In germline, CDR1 is DFQATT, CDR2 SNEGSKA (reference sequence). This CDR3 is CSAYSGSSYEQYF. The CDR3 nucleotides are TGCAGTGCTTACTCGGGGAGCTCCTACGAGCAGTACTTC.

This clonotype has a count of ten or more. This chain connects TRBV28 to TRBJ1-5; perhaps TRBD1 as D (6 bases). Trimming shortened V by 3 bases and J by 1 base, and 22 bases separated the two germline ends. Germline CDR1 MDHEN, CDR2 SYDVKM. The CDR3 is 19 amino acids. CDR3 nucleotides: TGTGCCAGCAGTTTTTGGATTAGGGACATCAGTTTCAGCAATCAGCCCCAGCATTTT. The encoded protein is CASSFWIRDISFSNQPQHF.